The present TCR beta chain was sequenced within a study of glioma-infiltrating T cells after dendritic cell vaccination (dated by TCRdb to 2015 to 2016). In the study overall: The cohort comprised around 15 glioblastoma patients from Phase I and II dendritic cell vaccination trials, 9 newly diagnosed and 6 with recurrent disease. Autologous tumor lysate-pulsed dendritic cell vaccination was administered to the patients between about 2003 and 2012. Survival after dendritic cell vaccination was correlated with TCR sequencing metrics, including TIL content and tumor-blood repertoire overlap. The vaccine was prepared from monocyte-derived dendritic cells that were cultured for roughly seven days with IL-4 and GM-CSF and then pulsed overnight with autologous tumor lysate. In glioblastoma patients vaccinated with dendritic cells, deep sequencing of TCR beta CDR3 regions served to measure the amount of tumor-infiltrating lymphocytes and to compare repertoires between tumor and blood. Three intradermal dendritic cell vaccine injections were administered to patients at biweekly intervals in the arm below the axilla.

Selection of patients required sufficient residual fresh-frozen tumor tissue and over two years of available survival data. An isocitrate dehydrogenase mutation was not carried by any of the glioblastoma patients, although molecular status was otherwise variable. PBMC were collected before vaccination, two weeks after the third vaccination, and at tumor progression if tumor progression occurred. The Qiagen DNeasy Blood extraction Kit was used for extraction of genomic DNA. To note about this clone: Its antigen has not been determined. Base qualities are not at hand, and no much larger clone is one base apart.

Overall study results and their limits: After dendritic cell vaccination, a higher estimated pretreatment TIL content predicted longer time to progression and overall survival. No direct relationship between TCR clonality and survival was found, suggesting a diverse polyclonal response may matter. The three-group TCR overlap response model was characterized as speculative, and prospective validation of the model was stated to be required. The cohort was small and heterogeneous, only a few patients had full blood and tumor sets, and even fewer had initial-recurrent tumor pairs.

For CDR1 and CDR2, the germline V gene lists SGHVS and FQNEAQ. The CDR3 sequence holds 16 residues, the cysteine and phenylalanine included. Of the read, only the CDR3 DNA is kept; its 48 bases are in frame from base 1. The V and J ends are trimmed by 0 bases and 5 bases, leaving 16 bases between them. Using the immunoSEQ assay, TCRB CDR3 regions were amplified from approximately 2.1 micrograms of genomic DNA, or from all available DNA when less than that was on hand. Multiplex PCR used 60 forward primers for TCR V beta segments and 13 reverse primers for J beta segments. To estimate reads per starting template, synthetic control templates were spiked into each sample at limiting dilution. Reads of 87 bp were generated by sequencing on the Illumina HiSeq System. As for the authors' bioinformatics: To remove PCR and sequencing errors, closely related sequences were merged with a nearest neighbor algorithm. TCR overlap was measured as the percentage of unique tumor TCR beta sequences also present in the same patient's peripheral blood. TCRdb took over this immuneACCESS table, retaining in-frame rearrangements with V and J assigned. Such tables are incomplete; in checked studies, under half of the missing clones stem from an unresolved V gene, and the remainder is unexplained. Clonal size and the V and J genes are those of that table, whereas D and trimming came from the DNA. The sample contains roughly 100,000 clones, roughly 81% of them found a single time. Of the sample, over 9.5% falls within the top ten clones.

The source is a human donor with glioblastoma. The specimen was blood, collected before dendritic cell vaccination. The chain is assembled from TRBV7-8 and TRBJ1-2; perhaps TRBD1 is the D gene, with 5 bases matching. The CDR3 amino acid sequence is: CASSLARRGNQYGYTF. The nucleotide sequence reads TGTGCCAGCAGCTTAGCGCGCCGGGGGAATCAATATGGCTACACCTTC.